This T cell receptor beta chain was obtained from a study of T cells in Graves' hyperthyroidism and ophthalmopathy. General study results and limits: Model-based prediction identified ophthalmopathy a median around 6.5 months prior to its onset. Most clonotypes expanded in the thyroid (above 0.001) were also present in blood. By a 13 V-J model, ophthalmopathy was set apart from stable hyperthyroidism.

Amplification of TCR beta CDR3 regions was performed using RNA transcripts as template. First-round RT-PCR with HTBI primers amplified the TCR CDR3 region. TCRdb recomputed calls from the multiplex PCR reads with MiXCR, one row per CDR3 protein. Of about 570,000 distinct CDR3 sequences in the sample, approximately 44% were seen once. In this sample, this clonotype turned up many times. The antigen remains unidentified. Thyroid ultrasound, orbital computed tomography, clinical symptoms, and serum thyroxine and TRAb underpinned diagnoses. The V end was cut by 8 bases, the J end by 5 bases, with 12 bases between. Germline V gene sequence: CDR1 MNHEY, CDR2 SVGAGI. CDR3 size: 13 residues.

The sequence was obtained from an adult woman with Graves' disease, either hyperthyroidism or ophthalmopathy (not recorded which). V is TRBV6-5 and J is TRBJ2-2, with unresolved D. The sample consisted of peripheral blood or thyroid tissue (not recorded which). The CDR3 loop is CASLVQMTGELFF. CDR3 coding DNA: TGTGCCAGCCTCGTCCAGATGACCGGGGAGCTGTTTTTT.